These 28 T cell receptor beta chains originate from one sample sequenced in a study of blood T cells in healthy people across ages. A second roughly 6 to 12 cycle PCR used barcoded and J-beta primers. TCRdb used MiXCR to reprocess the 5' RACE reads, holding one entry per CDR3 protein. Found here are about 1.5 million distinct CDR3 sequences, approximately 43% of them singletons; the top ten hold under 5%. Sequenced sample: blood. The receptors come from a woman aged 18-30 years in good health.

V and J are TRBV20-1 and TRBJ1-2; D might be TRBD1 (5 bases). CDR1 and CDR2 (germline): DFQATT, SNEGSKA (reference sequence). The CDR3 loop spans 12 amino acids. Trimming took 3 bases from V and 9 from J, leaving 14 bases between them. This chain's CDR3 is CSARDNSRSYTF. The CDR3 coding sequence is TGCAGTGCTAGGGACAATTCCCGAAGCTACACCTTC.

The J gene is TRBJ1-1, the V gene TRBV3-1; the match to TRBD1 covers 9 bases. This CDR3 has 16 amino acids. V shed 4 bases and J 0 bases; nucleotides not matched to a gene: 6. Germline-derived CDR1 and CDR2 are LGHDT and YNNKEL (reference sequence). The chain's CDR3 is CASSRGTGTLNTEAFF. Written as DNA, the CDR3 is TGTGCCAGCAGCCGAGGGACAGGGACATTGAACACTGAAGCTTTCTTT.

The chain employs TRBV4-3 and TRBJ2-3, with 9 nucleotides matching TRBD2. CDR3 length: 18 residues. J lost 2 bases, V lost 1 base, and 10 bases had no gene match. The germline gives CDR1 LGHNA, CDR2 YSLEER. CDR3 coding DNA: TGCGCCAGCAGCCAAGTGCCGCCTAGCGGGATACTCACAGATACGCAGTATTTT. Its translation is CASSQVPPSGILTDTQYF.

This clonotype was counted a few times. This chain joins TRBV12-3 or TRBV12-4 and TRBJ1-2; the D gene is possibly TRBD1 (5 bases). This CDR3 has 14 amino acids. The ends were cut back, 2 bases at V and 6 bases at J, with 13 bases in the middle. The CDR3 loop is CASSLYRAGNGYTF. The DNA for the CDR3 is TGTGCCAGCAGTTTATATCGGGCAGGGAATGGCTACACCTTC.

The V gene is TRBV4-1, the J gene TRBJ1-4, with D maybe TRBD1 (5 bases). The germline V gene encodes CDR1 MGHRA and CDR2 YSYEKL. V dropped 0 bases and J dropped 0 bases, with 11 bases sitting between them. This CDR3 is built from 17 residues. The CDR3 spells CASSQDRGDATNEKLFF. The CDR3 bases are TGCGCCAGCAGCCAAGATCGGGGGGATGCAACTAATGAAAAACTGTTTTTT.

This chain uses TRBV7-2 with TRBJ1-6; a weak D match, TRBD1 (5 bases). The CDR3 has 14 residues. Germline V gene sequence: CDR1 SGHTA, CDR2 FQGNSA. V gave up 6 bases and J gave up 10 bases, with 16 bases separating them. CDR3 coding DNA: TGTGCCAGCAGTCGAGGCCAGGGATCCTCACCCCTCCACTTT. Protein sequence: CASSRGQGSSPLHF. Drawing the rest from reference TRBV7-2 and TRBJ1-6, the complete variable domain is GAGVSQSPSNKVTEKGKDVELRCDPISGHTALYWYRQSLGQGLEFLIYFQGNSAPDKSGLPSDRFSAERTGGSVSTLTIQRTQQEDSAVYLCASSRGQGSSPLHFGNGTRLTVT.

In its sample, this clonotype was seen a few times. The CDR3 here is CSARDPQGRGGNQPQHF. The CDR3 region has the DNA TGCAGTGCTAGAGATCCCCAGGGAAGGGGCGGCAATCAGCCCCAGCATTTT. This chain joins TRBV20-1 and TRBJ1-5; possible D gene TRBD1, 5 bases. Germline V CDR1 and CDR2: DFQATT, SNEGSKA (reference sequence). The CDR3 has 17 amino acids. Trimming pared 0 bases from V and 2 bases from J, leaving 17 bases between.

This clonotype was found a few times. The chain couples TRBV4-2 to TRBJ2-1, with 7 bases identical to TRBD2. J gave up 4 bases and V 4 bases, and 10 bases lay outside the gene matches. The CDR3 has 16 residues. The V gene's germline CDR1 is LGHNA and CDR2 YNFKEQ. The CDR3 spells CASSPAGGSKYNEQFF. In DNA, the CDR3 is TGTGCCAGCAGCCCCGCGGGCGGGAGTAAGTACAATGAGCAGTTCTTC.

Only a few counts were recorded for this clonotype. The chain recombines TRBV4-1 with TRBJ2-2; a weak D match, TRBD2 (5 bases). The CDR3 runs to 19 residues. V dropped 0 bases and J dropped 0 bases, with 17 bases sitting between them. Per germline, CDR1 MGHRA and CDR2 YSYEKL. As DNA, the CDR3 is TGCGCCAGCAGCCAAGATTATGCGGGTGCCACTTCGAACACCGGGGAGCTGTTTTTT. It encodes CASSQDYAGATSNTGELFF.

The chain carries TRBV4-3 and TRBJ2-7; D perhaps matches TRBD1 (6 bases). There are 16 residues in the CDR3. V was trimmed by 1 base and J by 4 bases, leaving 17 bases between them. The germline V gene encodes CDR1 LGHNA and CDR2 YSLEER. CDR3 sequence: CASSQGGSGALYEQYF. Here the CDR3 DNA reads TGCGCCAGCAGCCAAGGAGGATCAGGGGCCCTTTACGAGCAGTACTTC.

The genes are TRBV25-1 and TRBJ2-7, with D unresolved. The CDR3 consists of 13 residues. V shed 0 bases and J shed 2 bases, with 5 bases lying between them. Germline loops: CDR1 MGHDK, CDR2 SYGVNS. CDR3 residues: CASSEYTTYEQYF. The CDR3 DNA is TGTGCCAGCAGTGAATATACGACCTACGAGCAGTACTTC.

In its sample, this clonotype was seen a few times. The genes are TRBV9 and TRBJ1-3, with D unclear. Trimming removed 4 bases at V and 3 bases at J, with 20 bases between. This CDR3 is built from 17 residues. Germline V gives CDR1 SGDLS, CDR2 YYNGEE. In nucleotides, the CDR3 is TGTGCCAGCAGCAACCCCAGGTCGGGGAGGATTGGAAACACCATATATTTT. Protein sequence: CASSNPRSGRIGNTIYF.

CDR3 loop: CATSDPTGTSIDTQYF. CDR3 coding DNA: TGTGCCACCAGTGATCCTACCGGGACTTCCATAGATACGCAGTATTTT. This sequence joins TRBV24-1 and TRBJ2-3; D possibly corresponds to TRBD2 (6 bases). Trimming removed 3 bases from V and 5 bases from J, with 17 bases in between. The CDR3 totals 16 residues. Germline V gives CDR1 KGHDR, CDR2 SFDVKD.

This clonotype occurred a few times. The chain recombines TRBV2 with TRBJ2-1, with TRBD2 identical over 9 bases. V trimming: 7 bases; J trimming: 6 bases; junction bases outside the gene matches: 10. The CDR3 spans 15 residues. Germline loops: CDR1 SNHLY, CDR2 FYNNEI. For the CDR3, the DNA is TGTGCCAGCACTACGGCTAGCGGGGTATCCAATGAGCAGTTCTTC. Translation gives CASTTASGVSNEQFF.

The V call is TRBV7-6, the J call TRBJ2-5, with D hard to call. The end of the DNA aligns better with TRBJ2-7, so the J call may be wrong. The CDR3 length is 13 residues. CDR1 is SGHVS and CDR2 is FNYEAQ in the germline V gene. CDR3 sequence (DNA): TGTGCCAGCAGCTTAAACACCGCCTACGAGCAGTACTTC. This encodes CASSLNTAYEQYF.

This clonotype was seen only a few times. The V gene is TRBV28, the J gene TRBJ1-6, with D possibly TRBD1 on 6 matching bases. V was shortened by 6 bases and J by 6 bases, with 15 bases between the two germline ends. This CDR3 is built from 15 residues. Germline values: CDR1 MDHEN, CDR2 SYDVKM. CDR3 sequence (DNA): TGTGCCAGCAGGGAACAGGGCCTAGCTAATTCACCCCTCCACTTT. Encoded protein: CASREQGLANSPLHF.

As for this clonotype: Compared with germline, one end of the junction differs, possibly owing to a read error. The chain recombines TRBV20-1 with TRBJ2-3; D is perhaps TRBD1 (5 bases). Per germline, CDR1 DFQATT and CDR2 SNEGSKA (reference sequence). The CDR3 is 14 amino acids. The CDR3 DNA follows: TGCAGTGCCGACGAGGACATTGGCACAGATATGCAGTATTTT. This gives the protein CSADEDIGTDMQYF.

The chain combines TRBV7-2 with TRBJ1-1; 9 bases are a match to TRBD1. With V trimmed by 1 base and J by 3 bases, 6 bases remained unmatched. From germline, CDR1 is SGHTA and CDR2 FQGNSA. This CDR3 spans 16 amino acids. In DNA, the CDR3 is TGTGCCAGCAGCTTAGTACAGGGGGCTATGTACACTGAAGCTTTCTTT. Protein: CASSLVQGAMYTEAFF.

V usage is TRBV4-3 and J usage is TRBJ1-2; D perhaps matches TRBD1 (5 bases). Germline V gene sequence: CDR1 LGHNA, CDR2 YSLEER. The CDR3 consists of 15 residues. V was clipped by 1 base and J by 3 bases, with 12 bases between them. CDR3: CASSQVLGADYGYTF. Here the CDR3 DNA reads TGCGCCAGCAGCCAAGTTTTAGGGGCCGACTATGGCTACACCTTC.

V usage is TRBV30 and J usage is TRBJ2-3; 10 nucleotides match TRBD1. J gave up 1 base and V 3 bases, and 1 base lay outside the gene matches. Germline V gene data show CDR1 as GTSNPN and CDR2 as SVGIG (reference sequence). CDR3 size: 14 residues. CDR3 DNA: TGTGCCTGGAGCGGGACAGGGGGCACAGATACGCAGTATTTT. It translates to CAWSGTGGTDTQYF.

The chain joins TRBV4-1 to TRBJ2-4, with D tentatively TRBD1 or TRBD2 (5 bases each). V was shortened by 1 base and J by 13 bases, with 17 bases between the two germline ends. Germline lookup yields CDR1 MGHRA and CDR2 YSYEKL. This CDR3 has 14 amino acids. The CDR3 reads CASSQVRGVGEQYF. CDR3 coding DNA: TGCGCCAGCAGCCAAGTGCGAGGGGTGGGAGAGCAGTACTTC.

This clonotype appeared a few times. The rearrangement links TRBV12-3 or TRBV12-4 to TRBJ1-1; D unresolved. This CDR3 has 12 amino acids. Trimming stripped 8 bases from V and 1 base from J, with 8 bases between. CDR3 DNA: TGTGCCAGCCGGCCAGGGAACACTGAAGCTTTCTTT. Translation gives CASRPGNTEAFF.

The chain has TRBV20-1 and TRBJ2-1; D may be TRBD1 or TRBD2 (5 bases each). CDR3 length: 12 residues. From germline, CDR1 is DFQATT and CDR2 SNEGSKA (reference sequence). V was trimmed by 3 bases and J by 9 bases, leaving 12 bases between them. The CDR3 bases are TGCAGTGCTAGGTCCGGGACGAGTGAGCAGTTCTTC. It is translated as CSARSGTSEQFF.

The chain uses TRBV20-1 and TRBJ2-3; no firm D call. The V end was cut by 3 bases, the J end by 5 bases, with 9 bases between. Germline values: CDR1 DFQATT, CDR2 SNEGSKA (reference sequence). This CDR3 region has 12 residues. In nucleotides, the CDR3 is TGCAGTGCTAGCGCCCAGAGAGATACGCAGTATTTT. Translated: CSASAQRDTQYF.

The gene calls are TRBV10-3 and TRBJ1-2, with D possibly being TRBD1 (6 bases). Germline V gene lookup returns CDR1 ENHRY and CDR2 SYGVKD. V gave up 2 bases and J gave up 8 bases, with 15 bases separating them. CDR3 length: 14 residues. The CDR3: CAISEGRGAEGYTF. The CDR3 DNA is TGTGCCATCAGTGAGGGGAGGGGGGCAGAAGGCTACACCTTC.

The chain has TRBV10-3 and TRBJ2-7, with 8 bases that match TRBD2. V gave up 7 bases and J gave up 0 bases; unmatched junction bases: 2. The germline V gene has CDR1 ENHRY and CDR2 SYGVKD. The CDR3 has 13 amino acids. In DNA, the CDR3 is TGTGCCATCAACGGGGGGGGCTCCTACGAGCAGTACTTC. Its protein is CAINGGGSYEQYF.

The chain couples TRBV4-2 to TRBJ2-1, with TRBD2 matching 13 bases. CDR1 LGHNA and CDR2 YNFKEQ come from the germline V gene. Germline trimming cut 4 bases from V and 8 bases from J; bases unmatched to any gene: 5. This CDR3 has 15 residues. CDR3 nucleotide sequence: TGTGCCAGCAGCCCCTGGACTAGCGGGAGTGATGAGCAGTTCTTC. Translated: CASSPWTSGSDEQFF.

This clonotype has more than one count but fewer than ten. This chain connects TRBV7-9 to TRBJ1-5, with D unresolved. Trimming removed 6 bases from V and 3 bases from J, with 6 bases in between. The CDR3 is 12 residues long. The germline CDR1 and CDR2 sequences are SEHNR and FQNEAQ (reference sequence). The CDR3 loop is CASSSFNQPQHF. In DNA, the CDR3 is TGTGCCAGCAGTTCCTTCAATCAGCCCCAGCATTTT.